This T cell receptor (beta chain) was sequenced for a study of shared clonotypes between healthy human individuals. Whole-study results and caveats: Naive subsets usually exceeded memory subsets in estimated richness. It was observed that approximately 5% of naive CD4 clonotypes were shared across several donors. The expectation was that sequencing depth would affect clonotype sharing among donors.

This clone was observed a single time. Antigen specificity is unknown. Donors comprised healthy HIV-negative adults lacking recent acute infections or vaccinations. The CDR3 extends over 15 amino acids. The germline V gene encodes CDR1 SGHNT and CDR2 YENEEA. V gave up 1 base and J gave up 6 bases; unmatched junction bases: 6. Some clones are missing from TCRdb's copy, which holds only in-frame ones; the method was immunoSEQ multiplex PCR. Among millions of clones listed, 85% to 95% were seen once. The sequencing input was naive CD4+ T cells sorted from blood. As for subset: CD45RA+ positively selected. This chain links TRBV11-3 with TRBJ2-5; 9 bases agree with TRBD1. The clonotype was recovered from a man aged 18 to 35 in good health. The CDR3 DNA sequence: TGTGCCAGCAGCTTAGGGACAGGGGTGTCACAGACCCAGTACTTC. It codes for CASSLGTGVSQTQYF.